A selection of T cell receptor beta chains follows, all from one sample in a study of T cells in Graves' hyperthyroidism and ophthalmopathy. TCRdb re-called the multiplex PCR reads with MiXCR, one entry per CDR3 protein. The table includes hundreds of thousands of distinct CDR3 sequences, around 15% detected once. Material: blood. These receptors came from a woman aged 40 to 50 with Graves' ophthalmopathy. Both conserved end residues are trimmed from each CDR3. The order of the fields is V gene, J gene, D gene, CDR3 protein. The D gene is left open where the match is weak.

V gene: TRBV6-1; J gene: TRBJ2-7; D gene: -; CDR3 protein: ASSGWNVYEQY
V gene: TRBV5-1; J gene: TRBJ2-6; D gene: TRBD1; CDR3 protein: ASTLTGDPTGANVLT
V gene: TRBV2; J gene: TRBJ1-5; D gene: -; CDR3 protein: ASSGRVNQPQH
V gene: TRBV28; J gene: TRBJ2-5; D gene: TRBD2; CDR3 protein: ASSSPGLAVEEEAQY
V gene: TRBV11-2; J gene: TRBJ1-2; D gene: -; CDR3 protein: ASSASIQPRVYGYT
V gene: TRBV28; J gene: TRBJ1-2; D gene: -; CDR3 protein: ASNFDRAAPDLNYGYT
V gene: TRBV18; J gene: TRBJ2-7; D gene: -; CDR3 protein: ASSPDGTLGRFAQY
V gene: TRBV18; J gene: TRBJ2-2; D gene: TRBD2; CDR3 protein: ASSPNSGSTGELF
V gene: TRBV27; J gene: TRBJ2-2; D gene: -; CDR3 protein: ASSNLFGGKAGELF
V gene: TRBV20-1; J gene: TRBJ2-7; D gene: -; CDR3 protein: SARADGVGAPS
V gene: TRBV29-1; J gene: TRBJ1-1; D gene: -; CDR3 protein: SVDKGGRGTEAF
V gene: TRBV3-1; J gene: TRBJ1-3; D gene: -; CDR3 protein: ASSFHGGRANSGNTIY
V gene: TRBV3-1; J gene: TRBJ2-7; D gene: -; CDR3 protein: ASSRGGTARALSYEQY
V gene: TRBV2; J gene: TRBJ1-2; D gene: TRBD1; CDR3 protein: ATGQAYGYT
V gene: TRBV19; J gene: TRBJ1-2; D gene: -; CDR3 protein: ASKFRSDGYT
V gene: TRBV12-3/TRBV12-4; J gene: TRBJ1-1; D gene: -; CDR3 protein: ASSLGNANTEAF
V gene: TRBV5-1; J gene: TRBJ2-5; D gene: -; CDR3 protein: ASSLAPGGGQETQY
V gene: TRBV5-1; J gene: TRBJ2-1; D gene: -; CDR3 protein: ASSLGENSYNEQF
V gene: TRBV11-2; J gene: TRBJ2-7; D gene: -; CDR3 protein: ASSLGRDNEQY
V gene: TRBV6-2/TRBV6-3; J gene: TRBJ2-7; D gene: TRBD2; CDR3 protein: ASSAETSGSPYEQY
V gene: TRBV29-1; J gene: TRBJ2-7; D gene: -; CDR3 protein: SVVTPSSYEQY
V gene: TRBV11-2; J gene: TRBJ2-7; D gene: -; CDR3 protein: ASSLFVGGEQY
V gene: TRBV2; J gene: TRBJ1-5; D gene: -; CDR3 protein: ASQGVSNQPQH
V gene: TRBV29-1; J gene: TRBJ2-5; D gene: -; CDR3 protein: SVDPAKQETQY
V gene: TRBV28; J gene: TRBJ2-7; D gene: -; CDR3 protein: ASRLSGYEQY
V gene: TRBV29-1; J gene: TRBJ2-5; D gene: -; CDR3 protein: SVEAGEETQY
V gene: TRBV6-2/TRBV6-3; J gene: TRBJ1-2; D gene: -; CDR3 protein: ASRDSGRNYGYT
V gene: TRBV7-8; J gene: TRBJ2-2; D gene: TRBD2; CDR3 protein: ASSFFRGEYTGELF
V gene: TRBV30; J gene: TRBJ2-5; D gene: -; CDR3 protein: AWSGEGTQY
V gene: TRBV27; J gene: TRBJ1-1; D gene: -; CDR3 protein: ASSRPGDTEAF
V gene: TRBV7-2; J gene: TRBJ2-7; D gene: TRBD1; CDR3 protein: ASSPQGQGVGEQY
V gene: TRBV6-2/TRBV6-3; J gene: TRBJ2-7; D gene: TRBD2; CDR3 protein: ASSYSRTSGRAQSSYEQY
V gene: TRBV5-4; J gene: TRBJ1-6; D gene: -; CDR3 protein: ASSWGQGKMAPLH
V gene: TRBV28; J gene: TRBJ2-2; D gene: TRBD1; CDR3 protein: ASSSRGRGELF
V gene: TRBV6-5; J gene: TRBJ2-7; D gene: TRBD2; CDR3 protein: ASRNRGVSGSQPPFSYEQY
V gene: TRBV12-3/TRBV12-4; J gene: TRBJ2-5; D gene: TRBD1; CDR3 protein: ASWTFGQGARETQY
V gene: TRBV28; J gene: TRBJ2-6; D gene: -; CDR3 protein: ASSFYAGANVLT
V gene: TRBV6-1; J gene: TRBJ2-7; D gene: -; CDR3 protein: ASSRPGQERSEQY
V gene: TRBV6-2/TRBV6-3; J gene: TRBJ2-7; D gene: -; CDR3 protein: ASSIVLQAYEQY
V gene: TRBV18; J gene: TRBJ1-2; D gene: -; CDR3 protein: ASSPASQGFYGYT
V gene: TRBV19; J gene: TRBJ1-2; D gene: -; CDR3 protein: ASSKTQSTTYGYT
V gene: TRBV7-2; J gene: TRBJ2-7; D gene: TRBD1; CDR3 protein: ASSFAAGGPYEQY
V gene: TRBV5-1; J gene: TRBJ2-7; D gene: TRBD1; CDR3 protein: ASSLTGQGSSYEQY
V gene: TRBV29-1; J gene: TRBJ1-1; D gene: -; CDR3 protein: SVEDLTSTEAF
V gene: TRBV20-1; J gene: TRBJ2-7; D gene: TRBD2; CDR3 protein: SASSSGVDTYEQY
V gene: TRBV6-5; J gene: TRBJ2-7; D gene: -; CDR3 protein: ASYSGLGTYEQY